A selection of T cell receptor beta chains follows, all from one sample in a study of blood T cell repertoires in COVID-19. Method: immunoSEQ multiplex PCR; TCRdb's copy keeps in-frame clones and lacks some. The sample holds about 380,000 clones, less than 85% seen once. Sequencing was done on a sample of peripheral blood. These receptors were taken from a woman between 18 and 29 years old with acute or convalescent COVID-19. CDR3s include the opening cysteine and the closing phenylalanine or tryptophan. D genes are given only for firm matches. Clone size is not always given. Where it is, it says once, few, many or a class for expanded clones.

>-|TRBV25-1|TRBD1|TRBJ1-1
CASSGQGDHTEAFF
TGTGCCAGCAGTGGACAGGGGGATCACACTGAAGCTTTCTTT
>-|TRBV11-2|TRBD1|TRBJ2-7
CASSRGQLYEQYF
TGTGCCAGCAGCAGGGGACAGCTCTACGAGCAGTACTTC
>-|TRBV28|-|TRBJ1-3
CASTYSGTKAGNTIYF
TGTGCCAGCACCTATTCCGGGACAAAAGCTGGAAACACCATATATTTT
>few|TRBV11-2|-|TRBJ1-2
CASSLNRVASYGYTF
TGTGCCAGCAGCCTGAACAGGGTAGCGAGTTATGGCTACACCTTC
>-|TRBV19|TRBD1|TRBJ1-1
CASSIAPGGRTEAFF
TGTGCCAGTAGTATAGCCCCAGGGGGGCGTACTGAAGCTTTCTTT
>-|TRBV19|-|TRBJ2-3
CASSIARDTQYF
TGTGCCAGTAGTATAGCGAGGGATACGCAGTATTTT
>-|TRBV6-5|-|TRBJ1-1
CASSYTHTRNTEAFF
TGTGCCAGCAGTTACACCCATACAAGGAACACTGAAGCTTTCTTT
>once|TRBV6-4|TRBD1|TRBJ1-1
CASRDRGNSQAFF
TGTGCCAGCCGGGACAGGGGAAACTCTCAGGCTTTCTTT
>-|TRBV28|-|TRBJ2-3
CASSGGRDTQYF
TGTGCCAGCAGCGGAGGACGGGATACGCAGTATTTT
>-|TRBV2|TRBD2|TRBJ2-3
CASKRGPGGIVSTDTQYF
TGTGCCAGCAAAAGGGGCCCCGGGGGGATAGTGAGCACAGATACGCAGTATTTT
>-|TRBV9|TRBD2|TRBJ2-3
CASSGGLGTDTQYF
TGTGCCAGCAGCGGCGGACTAGGGACAGATACGCAGTATTTT
>-|TRBV5-1|TRBD1|TRBJ1-1
CASSLRGLLDTEAFF
TGCGCCAGCAGCTTGAGGGGGCTTCTGGACACTGAAGCTTTCTTT
>once|TRBV19|-|TRBJ1-4
CASSAGRDMSEKLFF
TGTGCCAGTAGTGCGGGACGGGATATGAGCGAAAAACTGTTTTTT
>-|TRBV20-1|-|TRBJ1-2
CSASAPGIVYGYTF
TGCAGTGCTAGTGCACCCGGGATTGTCTATGGCTACACCTTC
>-|TRBV5-1|TRBD1|TRBJ1-5
CASSFGQGANQPQHF
TGCGCCAGCAGCTTCGGACAGGGGGCGAATCAGCCCCAGCATTTT
>-|TRBV4-1|TRBD2|TRBJ2-3
CASSREPKRELGAADTQYF
TGCGCCAGCAGCCGGGAACCTAAGCGGGAGCTAGGGGCTGCAGATACGCAGTATTTT
>-|TRBV6-5|-|TRBJ1-3
CASSYSGVTIYF
TGTGCCAGCAGTTACTCCGGAGTCACCATATATTTT
>-|TRBV11-3|TRBD1|TRBJ1-2
CASSHPGGRGYTF
TGTGCCAGCAGCCACCCAGGGGGCCGTGGCTACACCTTC
>-|TRBV5-1|-|TRBJ1-1
CASSLDSTQNTEAFF
TGCGCCAGCAGCCTCGACTCGACTCAGAACACTGAAGCTTTCTTT
>-|TRBV3-1/TRBV3-2|TRBD1|TRBJ1-2
CASSHATGGASGYTF
TGTGCCAGCAGCCACGCCACAGGGGGCGCTAGTGGCTACACCTTC
>-|TRBV19|-|TRBJ1-5
CASTLWRTTLRPQHF
TGTGCCAGTACCCTCTGGAGGACGACTCTACGGCCCCAGCATTTT
>-|TRBV18|TRBD1|TRBJ1-4
CASSPRTGTGGEKLFF
TGTGCCAGCTCACCCCGTACCGGGACAGGGGGTGAAAAACTGTTTTTT